Listed here are 32 T cell receptor beta chains from one sample, sequenced in a study of blood T cell repertoires in COVID-19. Some clones are missing from TCRdb's copy, which holds only in-frame ones; the method was immunoSEQ multiplex PCR. The table shows approximately 330,000 clones, with 90% occurring only once. The sample comprised peripheral blood. The receptors were gathered from a woman between 40 and 55 years old with COVID-19, enrolled during active disease.

The gene calls are TRBV16 and TRBJ1-3; D is ambiguous. The ends were cut back, 0 bases at V and 0 bases at J, with 6 bases in the middle. Per the germline V gene, CDR1 is KGHSY and CDR2 is FQNENV. The length of the CDR3 is 15 residues. As DNA, the CDR3 is TGTGCCAGCAGCCAATCGTACAGCTCTGGAAACACCATATATTTT. Encoded protein: CASSQSYSSGNTIYF.

The V call is TRBV5-1, the J call TRBJ2-1, with a possible D match to TRBD2 (5 bases). The V gene lost 5 bases and the J gene lost 0 bases, with 9 bases spanning the gap. Germline V gene data show CDR1 as SGHRS and CDR2 as YFSETQ. This CDR3 has 14 residues. The CDR3 coding sequence is TGCGCCAGCAGAACGGGGAACTCCTACAATGAGCAGTTCTTC. Amino acids: CASRTGNSYNEQFF. The variable domain in full, with the rest retrieved from reference TRBV5-1 and TRBJ2-1, is KAGVTQTPRYLIKTRGQQVTLSCSPISGHRSVSWYQQTPGQGLQFLFEYFSETQRNKGNFPGRFSGRQFSNSRSEMNVSTLELGDSALYLCASRTGNSYNEQFFGPGTRLTVL.

The chain uses TRBV30 and TRBJ1-6; D may be TRBD1 (5 bases). CDR1 is GTSNPN, CDR2 SVGIG, per germline (reference sequence). This CDR3 spans 16 amino acids. Trimming left V 3 bases short and J 7 bases short, with 19 bases between. This chain's CDR3 is CAWSRLAQGRNSPLHF. The DNA of the CDR3 is TGTGCCTGGAGCAGACTGGCGCAGGGAAGGAATTCACCCCTCCACTTT.

The chain has TRBV3-1 (or the pseudogene TRBV3-2) and TRBJ1-1, with D tentatively TRBD1 (6 bases). V was cut by 4 bases and J by 5 bases, with 11 bases left in between. CDR1 and CDR2 from the germline V gene are LGHDT and YNNKEL (reference sequence). This CDR3 contains 13 residues. For the CDR3, the DNA is TGTGCCAGCAGCCTATTACAGGGAACTGAAGCTTTCTTT. Translation gives CASSLLQGTEAFF.

V usage is TRBV5-1 and J usage is TRBJ2-3; tentatively, D is TRBD2 (6 bases). CDR3 length equals 15 residues. Trimming shortened V by 0 bases and J by 1 base, and 9 bases separated the two germline ends. Germline CDR1 and CDR2: SGHRS and YFSETQ. The CDR3 DNA sequence: TGCGCCAGCAGCTTGGGCGGGGCAGGCACAGATACGCAGTATTTT. It codes for CASSLGGAGTDTQYF.

The chain has TRBV25-1 and TRBJ1-6; the match to TRBD1 covers 9 bases. Germline values: CDR1 MGHDK, CDR2 SYGVNS. Trimming at V came to 6 bases and at J to 5 bases, leaving 2 bases not matched to a gene. The CDR3 loop spans 14 amino acids. The CDR3 is CASRRQGDNSPLHF. The DNA for the CDR3 is TGTGCCAGCAGGAGACAGGGGGATAATTCACCCCTCCACTTT.

The genes are TRBV24-1 and TRBJ2-5; 9 nucleotides line up with TRBD1. The V gene end was trimmed by 3 bases and the J gene end by 5 bases; junction bases not matched to a gene: 6. The CDR3 is 15 amino acids. Germline V gives CDR1 KGHDR, CDR2 SFDVKD. CDR3 DNA sequence: TGTGCCACCAGTGATCCGCAGACAGGGGGGGAGACCCAGTACTTC. This gives the protein CATSDPQTGGETQYF.

The chain couples TRBV2 to TRBJ1-2; no clear D gene. The CDR3 consists of 12 residues. Trimming removed 3 bases at V and 5 bases at J, with 7 bases between. CDR1 and CDR2 from the germline V gene are SNHLY and FYNNEI. CDR3 in amino acids: CASSDQYYGYTF. CDR3 in DNA: TGTGCCAGCAGTGACCAGTATTATGGCTACACCTTC.

This clone was seen a few times. This sequence joins TRBV9 and TRBJ1-6; D ambiguous. Trimming removed 0 bases at V and 0 bases at J, with 10 bases between. The germline gives CDR1 SGDLS, CDR2 YYNGEE. The CDR3 runs to 17 residues. This CDR3 reads CASSVEPASSYNSPLHF. For the CDR3, the DNA is TGTGCCAGCAGCGTAGAACCGGCTAGCTCCTATAATTCACCCCTCCACTTT.

This chain joins TRBV5-1 and TRBJ2-2; TRBD1 matches 10 bases. The V gene end was trimmed by 4 bases and the J gene end by 7 bases; junction bases not matched to a gene: 13. The CDR3 length is 17 residues. From germline, CDR1 is SGHRS and CDR2 YFSETQ. CDR3 region: CASSPTLRTGGIGELFF. The CDR3 bases are TGCGCCAGCAGCCCTACGTTGAGGACAGGGGGAATCGGGGAGCTGTTTTTT.

The chain employs TRBV6-5 and TRBJ2-7; 10 nucleotides align to TRBD1. The CDR3 extends over 14 amino acids. Germline values: CDR1 MNHEY, CDR2 SVGAGI. V was clipped by 6 bases and J by 3 bases; unmatched bases: 5. The CDR3 region is CASSRQGALYEQYF. The CDR3 DNA follows: TGTGCCAGCAGCCGACAGGGGGCCCTCTACGAGCAGTACTTC.

This chain joins TRBV5-6 and TRBJ2-5; TRBD1 agrees at 10 bases. Per germline, CDR1 SGHDT and CDR2 YYEEEE. The CDR3 is 14 residues long. Trimming cost V 3 bases and J 4 bases; bases outside gene matches: 3. CDR3 in DNA: TGTGCCAGCAGCTCCGGACAGGGGGGAGAGACCCAGTACTTC. Its translation is CASSSGQGGETQYF.

This sequence joins TRBV7-9 and TRBJ2-7, with unresolved D. There are 14 residues in the CDR3. V shed 5 bases and J shed 2 bases, with 13 bases lying between them. Germline loops: CDR1 SEHNR, CDR2 FQNEAQ (reference sequence). The CDR3: CASSEHDNAYEQYF. For the CDR3, the DNA is TGTGCCAGCAGCGAACACGACAACGCCTACGAGCAGTACTTC.

The chain uses TRBV6-2 or TRBV6-3 and TRBJ2-7, with D unclear. Germline CDR1 MNHEY, CDR2 SVGEGT. Trimming left V 3 bases short and J 3 bases short, with 12 bases between. CDR3 length equals 14 residues. CDR3 in amino acids: CASSYSLLSYEQYF. The CDR3 DNA sequence: TGTGCCAGCAGTTATTCCCTACTGAGCTACGAGCAGTACTTC.

The gene calls are TRBV28 and TRBJ1-5; 7 bases line up with TRBD1. The CDR3 is 15 residues long. Germline V lookup: CDR1 MDHEN, CDR2 SYDVKM. Trimming took 6 bases from V and 2 from J; bases not matched to a gene: 7. The CDR3 nucleotides are TGTGCCAGCAGCCGAGGGGGCGAGGGCAATCAGCCCCAGCATTTT. This sequence encodes CASSRGGEGNQPQHF.

The genes are TRBV4-2 and TRBJ1-2, with D maybe TRBD1 (5 bases). The CDR3 loop spans 16 amino acids. Trimming pared 1 base from V and 0 bases from J, leaving 12 bases between. Germline lookup yields CDR1 LGHNA and CDR2 YNFKEQ. CDR3 nucleotide sequence: TGTGCCAGCAGCCAAGGGAGCAGGGCGTCTAACTATGGCTACACCTTC. Translated: CASSQGSRASNYGYTF.

Here the CDR3 DNA reads TGTGCCAGCAGTCCGGACAGCAGATATAGCAATCAGCCCCAGCATTTT. It specifies CASSPDSRYSNQPQHF. The chain is built from TRBV28 and TRBJ1-5; maybe TRBD1 (6 bases). The length of the CDR3 is 16 residues. The V gene lost 5 bases and the J gene lost 0 bases, with 14 bases spanning the gap. Per the germline V gene, CDR1 is MDHEN and CDR2 is SYDVKM.

This clone occurred a few times. This rearrangement joins TRBV30 to TRBJ1-6, with D perhaps TRBD1 (5 bases). The CDR3 runs 14 residues. The V and J ends lost 0 bases and 18 bases respectively, with 21 bases between them. Germline CDR1 is GTSNPN and CDR2 is SVGIG (reference sequence). DNA of the CDR3: TGTGCCTGGAGTGTAGGGCAGGGATTGGGATCTTGCCACTTT. This translates into CAWSVGQGLGSCHF.

This chain joins TRBV27 and TRBJ1-1, with a weak D call TRBD1 (5 bases). CDR3 length: 13 residues. V gave up 6 bases and J gave up 1 base, with 9 bases separating them. The germline CDR1 and CDR2 sequences are MNHEY and SMNVEV (reference sequence). CDR3 bases: TGTGCCAGCAGCAAAAGGGGGAACACTGAAGCTTTCTTT. It codes for CASSKRGNTEAFF.

As concerns this clone: The identical CDR3 is also encoded by other nucleotide sequences in the sample. The chain is built from TRBV24-1 and TRBJ2-3, with TRBD1 matching 11 bases. The CDR3 covers 15 residues. The V gene end was trimmed by 4 bases and the J gene end by 5 bases; junction bases not matched to a gene: 4. CDR1 and CDR2 from the germline V gene are KGHDR and SFDVKD. The CDR3 is CATSDPGTGGDTQYF. In DNA form, the CDR3 reads TGTGCCACCAGTGACCCCGGGACAGGGGGAGATACGCAGTATTTT.

The rearrangement links TRBV19 to TRBJ1-5, with D possibly matching TRBD1 (5 bases). Trimming took off 3 bases at V and 0 bases at J, with 18 bases between the two ends. Germline values: CDR1 LNHDA, CDR2 SQIVND (reference sequence). The length of the CDR3 is 18 residues. CDR3 protein: CASSMGWQGRVSNQPQHF. CDR3 sequence (DNA): TGTGCCAGTAGTATGGGGTGGCAGGGCCGGGTTAGCAATCAGCCCCAGCATTTT.

Worth noting for this clone: One end of the junction does not line up with germline, which may come from a read error. The sample contains more than one DNA sequence encoding this CDR3. The chain employs TRBV3-1 (or the pseudogene TRBV3-2) and TRBJ2-5; D remains ambiguous. The CDR3 consists of 14 residues. Germline CDR1 LGHDT, CDR2 YNNKEL (reference sequence). The CDR3: CASSQVLTEETQYF. The CDR3 DNA follows: TGTGCCAGTAGCCAAGTGTTGACTGAAGAGACCCAGTACTTC.

This chain links TRBV7-6 with TRBJ1-1; D gene uncertain. The length of the CDR3 is 14 residues. V was cut by 5 bases and J by 1 base, with 11 bases left in between. CDR1 SGHVS and CDR2 FNYEAQ come from the germline V gene. For the CDR3, the DNA is TGTGCCAGCAGCACCGAACCGGGGAACACTGAAGCTTTCTTT. Protein product: CASSTEPGNTEAFF.

Here the CDR3 DNA reads TGTGCCAGCAGAATGCCTCCGGGACAGACTAATGAAAAACTGTTTTTT. Translating gives CASRMPPGQTNEKLFF. The V and J genes are TRBV28 and TRBJ1-4; 7 bases map to TRBD1. Germline V lookup: CDR1 MDHEN, CDR2 SYDVKM. V dropped 6 bases and J dropped 2; count of bases not matched to a gene: 9. This CDR3 comprises 16 residues.

This chain links TRBV28 with TRBJ1-4, with 7 bases that match TRBD1. The CDR3 totals 17 residues. Germline assignment: CDR1 MDHEN and CDR2 SYDVKM. J lost 8 bases, V lost 6 bases, and 18 bases had no gene match. This CDR3 is CASSSPRGQVRAEKLFF. CDR3 coding DNA: TGTGCCAGCAGCTCACCCCGAGGACAGGTTCGTGCCGAAAAACTGTTTTTT.

This chain joins TRBV4-1 and TRBJ2-7; 9 positions agree with TRBD1. The CDR3 length is 15 residues. Germline CDR1 and CDR2: MGHRA and YSYEKL. After removal of 8 bases from V and 5 bases from J, the junction contained 13 bases not matched to a gene. The CDR3, as DNA: TGCGCCAGCGGTATCCCGGGACAGGGTTTGAACGAGCAGTACTTC. Encoded protein: CASGIPGQGLNEQYF.

This clone appeared a single time. The chain is built from TRBV7-8 and TRBJ1-2; D may be TRBD1 (6 bases). V gave up 4 bases and J gave up 0 bases, with 12 bases separating them. CDR1 is SGHVS and CDR2 is FQNEAQ in the germline V gene. The CDR3 totals 15 residues. Written as DNA, the CDR3 is TGTGCCAGCAGCTCCTGGACAGCAGCTAACTATGGCTACACCTTC. Translating gives CASSSWTAANYGYTF.

This chain uses TRBV4-3 with TRBJ1-4, with TRBD1 as a possible D gene (6 bases). The CDR3 totals 15 residues. Germline V gene data show CDR1 as LGHNA and CDR2 as YSLEER. Trimming stripped 0 bases from V and 8 bases from J, with 13 bases between. The CDR3: CASSQDWGLGEKLFF. The CDR3 nucleotides read TGCGCCAGCAGCCAAGATTGGGGGCTGGGGGAAAAACTGTTTTTT.

This chain joins TRBV7-9 and TRBJ1-1; 9 bases fit TRBD1. The V and J ends lost 4 bases and 4 bases, in that order; junction bases with no gene match: 10. The CDR3 has 16 residues. Germline assignment: CDR1 SEHNR and CDR2 FQNEAQ (reference sequence). The CDR3 DNA follows: TGTGCCAGCAGCTCAAAGCCGGGACAGGGAGGCACTGAAGCTTTCTTT. Its translation: CASSSKPGQGGTEAFF. Full variable domain (remainder filled in from reference TRBV7-9 and TRBJ1-1): DTGVSQNPRHKITKRGQNVTFRCDPISEHNRLYWYRQTLGQGPEFLTYFQNEAQLEKSRLLSDRFSAERPKGSFSTLEIQRTEQGDSAMYLCASSSKPGQGGTEAFFGQGTRLTVV.

V gene TRBV29-1 combines with J gene TRBJ1-2; D is undetermined. The germline gives CDR1 SQVTM, CDR2 ANQGSEA. This CDR3 spans 16 amino acids. Trimming removed 1 base from V and 3 bases from J, with 18 bases in between. As DNA, the CDR3 is TGCAGCGTTGAAGGGTACGGCCCGACGAGGGACTATGGCTACACCTTC. Amino acids: CSVEGYGPTRDYGYTF.

This clone was detected once. The chain uses TRBV25-1 and TRBJ2-3; D is perhaps TRBD1 (6 bases). This CDR3 is 14 amino acids long. Between the trimmed V and J ends, which lost 6 bases and 0 bases, there was a span of 10 bases. Germline V gene lookup returns CDR1 MGHDK and CDR2 SYGVNS. The chain's CDR3 is CASSGQLSTDTQYF. DNA of the CDR3: TGTGCCAGCAGCGGACAGCTTAGCACAGATACGCAGTATTTT.

The chain is built from TRBV19 and TRBJ2-5; TRBD1 matches at 7 bases. V lost 3 bases to trimming and J lost 2 bases; unmatched junction nucleotides: 15. Germline CDR1 is LNHDA and CDR2 is SQIVND (reference sequence). The CDR3 is 18 amino acids. The DNA of the CDR3 is TGTGCCAGTAGTATCCTCCCCGGACAGGTGTGGGGGCAAGAGACCCAGTACTTC. It is translated as CASSILPGQVWGQETQYF.